The 26 T cell receptor beta chains below come from one sample, sequenced in a study of T cells in Graves' hyperthyroidism and ophthalmopathy. It was RNA transcripts that yielded the amplified TCR beta CDR3 regions. The HTBI primer set was used in a first-round RT-PCR of the TCR CDR3. TCRdb recomputed calls from the multiplex PCR reads with MiXCR, one row per CDR3 protein. The sample records 700,000 or so distinct CDR3 sequences, 13% to 15% being singletons. Sequenced input: blood. These TCRs come from a woman between 45 and 60 years old with Graves' ophthalmopathy.

This clonotype was found once. V gene TRBV19 combines with J gene TRBJ1-5, with D possibly matching TRBD1 (6 bases). V lost 10 bases to trimming and J lost 3 bases, with 10 bases between them. The CDR3 spans 12 residues. Germline-derived CDR1 and CDR2 are LNHDA and SQIVND (reference sequence). The CDR3 DNA follows: TGTGCCACAGGACAGTTCAATCAGCCCCAGCATTTT. Its protein product is CATGQFNQPQHF.

This clonotype was counted at least ten times. This sequence joins TRBV6-1 and TRBJ1-2; 8 bases map to TRBD1. The CDR3 has 15 amino acids. V lost 5 bases and J lost 4; bases outside the gene matches: 9. Germline V gene sequence: CDR1 MNHNS, CDR2 SASEGT. CDR3 DNA: TGTGCCAGCAGTTTATCCGGACAGGGAAGCTATGGCTACACCTTC. It codes for CASSLSGQGSYGYTF.

The V and J genes are TRBV28 and TRBJ2-3, with a weak D call TRBD1 (6 bases). Germline assignment: CDR1 MDHEN and CDR2 SYDVKM. CDR3 size: 15 residues. V lost 0 bases and J lost 7, with 14 bases in between. In DNA form, the CDR3 reads TGTGCCAGCAGTTTATGGCCAGGGGTTCAACATACGCAGTATTTT. Translated: CASSLWPGVQHTQYF.

This clonotype was found many times. The chain is built from TRBV6-2 or TRBV6-3 and TRBJ1-1, with 9 bases fitting TRBD1. There are 17 residues in the CDR3. CDR1 and CDR2 from the germline V gene are MNHEY and SVGEGT. With V trimmed by 4 bases and J by 11 bases, 20 bases remained unmatched. CDR3 DNA: TGTGCCAGCAGTTCCATAACCGCCGGGACAGGGATTGAATCGGCTTTCTTT. Its translation is CASSSITAGTGIESAFF.

This clonotype was observed at least ten times. At one of its ends the junction is not consistent with the germline gene, which may arise from a read error. The rearrangement uses TRBV28 and TRBJ2-5; 11 positions agree with TRBD2. CDR3 length equals 16 residues. Germline V gene sequence: CDR1 MDHEN, CDR2 SYDVKM. This CDR3 is CASSSPGLADQETHYF. CDR3 DNA sequence: TGTGCCAGCAGTTCCCCGGGACTAGCGGACCAAGAGACCCACTACTTC.

There are many counts of this clonotype. The chain combines TRBV9 with TRBJ2-5; TRBD1 is a possible D gene (5 bases). Between the trimmed V and J ends, which lost 4 bases and 5 bases, there was a span of 18 bases. Per germline, CDR1 SGDLS and CDR2 YYNGEE. This CDR3 is 15 amino acids long. The CDR3 loop is CASSTPTDHTETQYF. The CDR3 nucleotides read TGTGCCAGCAGCACCCCGACAGACCACACTGAGACCCAGTACTTC. Drawing the rest from reference TRBV9 and TRBJ2-5, the complete variable domain is DSGVTQTPKHLITATGQRVTLRCSPRSGDLSVYWYQQSLDQGLQFLIQYYNGEERAKGNILERFSAQQFPDLHSELNLSSLELGDSALYFCASSTPTDHTETQYFGPGTRLLVL.

In its sample, this clonotype was seen a few times. The chain recombines TRBV10-3 with TRBJ2-3; no clear D gene. Per the germline V gene, CDR1 is ENHRY and CDR2 is SYGVKD. V lost 7 bases, J lost 0 bases, and 5 bases lay in between. The CDR3 loop spans 12 amino acids. The DNA for the CDR3 is TGTGCCATCAAGGGAAGCACAGATACGCAGTATTTT. It translates to CAIKGSTDTQYF.

The chain employs TRBV11-2 and TRBJ2-5; TRBD2 matches at 7 bases. Germline-derived CDR1 and CDR2 are SGHAT and FQNNGV. Trimming at V came to 1 base and at J to 7 bases, leaving 9 bases not matched to a gene. The CDR3 sequence is 15 residues long. The CDR3 coding sequence is TGTGCCAGCAGCTTAGTGGGGGGAGGGCCAGGGACCCAGTACTTC. Encoded protein: CASSLVGGGPGTQYF.

A few counts support this clonotype. V usage is TRBV20-1 and J usage is TRBJ2-7; 7 nucleotides line up with TRBD2. The CDR3 contains 13 residues. The germline V gene has CDR1 DFQATT and CDR2 SNEGSKA (reference sequence). Trimming cost V 4 bases and J 4 bases; bases outside gene matches: 7. The CDR3 DNA is TGCAGTGCTACCGCTAGCGGAACTTACGAGCAGTACTTC. Translated: CSATASGTYEQYF.

This clonotype was found many times. One end of the junction fails to match germline, which may point to a read error. CDR3 bases: TGTGCTAGCAGACAAGGTGACGGGAACACCGGGGAGCTGTTTTTT. Protein: CASRQGDGNTGELFF. The genes are TRBV7-7 and TRBJ2-2, with unresolved D. Germline-derived CDR1 and CDR2 are SSHAT and FNYEAQ (reference sequence). The CDR3 runs 15 residues. Together with reference TRBV7-7 and TRBJ2-2, the CDR3 gives the full variable domain: GAGVSQSPRYKVTKRGQDVTLRCDPISSHATLYWYQQALGQGPEFLTYFNYEAQPDKSGLPSDRFSAERPEGSISTLTIQRTEQRDSAMYRCASRQGDGNTGELFFGEGSRLTVL.

At least ten counts were recorded for this clonotype. J is TRBJ1-1 and V is TRBV19, with a weak D call TRBD1 (5 bases). Germline V gives CDR1 LNHDA, CDR2 SQIVND (reference sequence). The CDR3 is 15 amino acids. V was pared by 1 base and J by 4 bases, with 13 bases between. The CDR3 DNA follows: TGTGCCAGTAGTATAGGGGCAGGGTCGACCACTGAAGCTTTCTTT. Residues: CASSIGAGSTTEAFF.

V gene TRBV14 combines with J gene TRBJ2-1; 10 bases fit TRBD2. Germline CDR1 reads SGHDN; CDR2 reads FVKESK. V shed 4 bases and J 0 bases; nucleotides not matched to a gene: 3. The CDR3 consists of 16 residues. CDR3 protein: CASSPGLADSYNEQFF. The CDR3 DNA sequence: TGTGCCAGCAGCCCAGGACTAGCGGACTCCTACAATGAGCAGTTCTTC.

The J gene is TRBJ2-1, the V gene TRBV6-6; maybe TRBD2 (6 bases). V dropped 2 bases and J dropped 4 bases, with 15 bases sitting between them. Germline V lookup: CDR1 MNHNY, CDR2 SVGAGI (reference sequence). CDR3 size: 16 residues. The CDR3 sequence: CASSYHSSGYYNEQFF. The CDR3 DNA is TGTGCCAGCAGTTACCATTCCAGCGGGTATTACAATGAGCAGTTCTTC.

The rearrangement uses TRBV5-1 and TRBJ2-1, with D hard to call. V lost 5 bases and J lost 0, with 24 bases in between. CDR1 and CDR2 (germline): SGHRS, YFSETQ. CDR3 length: 19 residues. The CDR3 loop is CASRIRPYEPGFSYNEQFF. The CDR3 DNA is TGCGCCAGCAGAATACGGCCCTACGAACCCGGGTTCTCCTACAATGAGCAGTTCTTC.

Only a few counts were recorded for this clonotype. The chain couples TRBV15 to TRBJ2-3; the match to TRBD2 covers 8 bases. The CDR3 runs to 17 residues. Trimming took 0 bases from V and 2 from J; bases not matched to a gene: 7. CDR1 and CDR2 (germline): LNHNV, YYDKDF (reference sequence). The CDR3 sequence: CATSRDYRREDTDTQYF. The CDR3, as DNA: TGTGCCACCAGCAGAGATTATCGGCGGGAGGACACAGATACGCAGTATTTT.

This clonotype came up many times. This chain joins TRBV6-2 or TRBV6-3 and TRBJ1-1; D not certain. The V end lost 4 bases, the J end lost 0 bases, and 9 bases lay between the germline ends. The CDR3 spans 14 residues. Per germline, CDR1 MNHEY and CDR2 SVGEGT. The CDR3 region has the DNA TGTGCCAGCAGTTTGTCCGCCTTGAACACTGAAGCTTTCTTT. Protein: CASSLSALNTEAFF.

The chain joins TRBV14 to TRBJ2-5; 10 bases are a match to TRBD2. The V segment lost 4 bases and the J segment 5 bases; nucleotides outside the gene matches: 13. Looked up from germline, CDR1 is SGHDN and CDR2 is FVKESK. This CDR3 region has 17 residues. CDR3 sequence: CASSLLAGGPSFETQYF. The CDR3 DNA reads as TGTGCCAGCAGCCTGTTAGCGGGAGGCCCATCCTTCGAGACCCAGTACTTC.

This clonotype was found once. The CDR3 nucleotides read TGCAGCGTTGTACTAGCGATGAGCTCCTACAATGAGCAGTACTTC. Its protein product is CSVVLAMSSYNEQYF. V usage is TRBV29-1 and J usage is TRBJ2-1, with 7 positions matching TRBD2. TRBJ2-7 matches the DNA end more closely, so the J call is doubtful. The CDR3 runs to 15 residues. Per the germline V gene, CDR1 is SQVTM and CDR2 is ANQGSEA.

The table lists this clonotype with many counts. The chain recombines TRBV12-3 or TRBV12-4 with TRBJ1-2; D gene unclear. Between the trimmed V and J ends, which lost 5 bases and 7 bases, there was a span of 17 bases. This CDR3 is 14 amino acids long. This CDR3 is CASSIGGLSGGYTF. CDR3 coding DNA: TGTGCCAGCAGTATTGGCGGGTTGTCTGGTGGCTACACCTTC.

The rearrangement uses TRBV7-8 and TRBJ2-1; 14 nucleotides line up with TRBD2. The CDR3 totals 22 residues. Looked up from germline, CDR1 is SGHVS and CDR2 is FQNEAQ. V trimming: 3 bases; J trimming: 0 bases; junction bases outside the gene matches: 16. This chain's CDR3 is CASSFRATTWTSGRISYNEQFF. Written as DNA, the CDR3 is TGTGCCAGCAGCTTTAGAGCTACTACTTGGACTAGCGGGAGGATCTCCTACAATGAGCAGTTCTTC.

In its sample, this clonotype was seen many times. This chain connects TRBV6-6 to TRBJ2-3; D may be TRBD2 (5 bases). This CDR3 has 18 residues. With 0 bases removed from V and 2 bases from J, the gap between germline ends came to 18 bases. Germline CDR1 reads MNHNY; CDR2 reads SVGAGI (reference sequence). The DNA for the CDR3 is TGTGCCAGCAGTTACTCGCGCTTGTTGGAGGCTAACACAGATACGCAGTATTTT. The encoded protein is CASSYSRLLEANTDTQYF.

This clonotype was counted a few times. The rearrangement joins TRBV20-1 to TRBJ1-5, with 11 bases identical to TRBD1. Trimming removed 3 bases from V and 2 bases from J; junction bases left unmatched: 9. Germline V CDR1 and CDR2: DFQATT, SNEGSKA (reference sequence). The CDR3 covers 17 residues. CDR3 nucleotide sequence: TGCAGTGCTAGGAAACCGGGACAGGGGGACGGCAATCAGCCCCAGCATTTT. Its protein product is CSARKPGQGDGNQPQHF.

This clonotype was counted a few times. This sequence joins TRBV29-1 and TRBJ2-7; TRBD1 or TRBD2 may be the D gene (5 bases each). Germline lookup yields CDR1 SQVTM and CDR2 ANQGSEA. CDR3 length equals 13 residues. Between the trimmed V and J ends, which lost 1 base and 1 base, there was a span of 8 bases. The DNA for the CDR3 is TGCAGCGTTGAAGGGGACGGATCCTACGAGCAGTACTTC. Residues: CSVEGDGSYEQYF.

This clonotype appeared a few times. This chain connects TRBV7-2 to TRBJ1-2; 9 positions match TRBD1. V dropped 5 bases and J dropped 5; count of bases not matched to a gene: 6. The CDR3 is 14 residues long. CDR1 SGHTA and CDR2 FQGNSA come from the germline V gene. CDR3 sequence (DNA): TGTGCCAGCAGCCCCGGACAGGGGTGGTATGGCTACACCTTC. Its translation: CASSPGQGWYGYTF.

For this clonotype: This sequence may be a read error, since a much larger clone differs from it by one base. This chain connects TRBV7-2 to TRBJ2-1, with D unresolved. The germline CDR1 and CDR2 sequences are SGHTA and FQGNSA. The CDR3 contains 14 residues. The CDR3 reads CAGSYQSSYNEQFF. CDR3 nucleotide sequence: TGTGCCGGCAGCTATCAAAGCTCCTACAATGAGCAGTTCTTC.

This clonotype was found many times. V and J are TRBV3-1 and TRBJ2-7; perhaps TRBD1 as D (5 bases). The germline V and J ends were trimmed by 0 bases and 3 bases, with 15 bases remaining between them. CDR3 length equals 16 residues. CDR1 is LGHDT and CDR2 is YNNKEL in the germline V gene (reference sequence). CDR3 sequence reads: CASSQDLGALNYEQYF. The CDR3 DNA reads as TGTGCCAGCAGCCAAGACTTAGGGGCTCTTAACTACGAGCAGTACTTC.